A selection of T cell receptor beta chains follows, all from one sample in a study of human T cells and chemical hapten exposure. From the RACE reads, TCRdb called clonotypes with MiXCR, one entry per CDR3 protein. The table shows over 70,000 distinct CDR3 sequences, with about 9% occurring only once. The material was whole blood, obtained in connection with sensitization to the hapten diphenylcyclopropenone (DPC). Every receptor here comes from a woman between 45 and 65 years old with alopecia areata. Some clones in this sample may be carry-over from other donors' samples. Both conserved end residues are part of each CDR3. The order of the fields is V gene, clone size, D gene, CDR3 length, J gene, CDR3 protein, CDR3 DNA. D genes are given only for firm matches. Size is omitted from some rows. Given values are once, few, many or a class for expanded clones.

TRBV28	-	TRBD1	14	TRBJ1-1	CASQEGAGNTEAFF	TGTGCCAGCCAAGAGGGGGCAGGGAACACTGAAGCTTTCTTT
TRBV29-1	many	-	14	TRBJ2-3	CSLNPGEDPDTQYF	TGCAGCCTCAACCCCGGGGAGGACCCAGATACGCAGTATTTT
TRBV19	few	TRBD2	13	TRBJ2-1	CASGASGRVEQFF	TGTGCCAGTGGGGCTAGCGGGAGGGTTGAGCAGTTCTTC
TRBV19	few	TRBD1	14	TRBJ1-2	CASSIMEGASGYTF	TGTGCCAGTAGTATAATGGAGGGGGCAAGTGGCTACACCTTC
TRBV7-9	-	-	17	TRBJ2-7	CASSLSAPLELTYEQYF	TGTGCCAGCAGCTTGAGTGCCCCGCTCGAGCTTACCTACGAGCAGTACTTC
TRBV7-9	few	-	13	TRBJ2-7	CASSSGTHYEQYF	TGTGCCAGCAGCTCCGGGACCCACTACGAGCAGTACTTC
TRBV6-2/TRBV6-3	-	TRBD2	15	TRBJ2-3	CASSGWTSSADTQYF	TGTGCCAGCAGTGGATGGACTAGTTCCGCAGATACGCAGTATTTT
TRBV7-2	many	TRBD1	16	TRBJ1-2	CASSLISAGGNYGYTF	TGTGCCAGCAGCTTAATTTCAGCAGGGGGAAACTATGGCTACACCTTC
TRBV15	many	-	16	TRBJ2-2	CATSRDRVVGTGELFF	TGTGCCACCAGCAGAGATCGGGTCGTCGGCACCGGGGAGCTGTTTTTT
TRBV10-3	-	-	14	TRBJ1-5	CAISEAKGQQPQHF	TGTGCCATCAGTGAGGCTAAGGGGCAGCAGCCCCAGCATTTT
TRBV4-1	-	TRBD1	17	TRBJ2-3	CASSQVPGQGRADTQYF	TGCGCCAGCAGCCAAGTTCCGGGACAGGGTCGCGCAGATACGCAGTATTTT
TRBV2	many	-	16	TRBJ2-1	CASDYGGTFTGNEQFF	TGTGCCAGCGACTACGGGGGAACTTTTACGGGCAATGAGCAGTTCTTC
TRBV7-2	many	-	14	TRBJ2-3	CASVSRGSTDTQYF	TGTGCCTCCGTCTCCCGAGGTTCCACAGATACGCAGTATTTT
TRBV19	-	TRBD2	22	TRBJ2-1	CASSPVAPASGGWQYPYNEQFF	TGTGCCAGTAGTCCCGTCGCCCCTGCTAGCGGGGGTTGGCAATATCCCTACAATGAGCAGTTCTTC
TRBV12-3/TRBV12-4	few	TRBD1	14	TRBJ2-1	CASSLDRADNEQFF	TGTGCCAGCAGCCTTGACAGGGCCGACAATGAGCAGTTCTTC
TRBV29-1	many	-	14	TRBJ2-3	CSVAFGAGLDTQYF	TGCAGCGTTGCGTTCGGTGCAGGGTTAGATACGCAGTATTTT
TRBV5-1	many	-	12	TRBJ1-1	CASSLEGLEAFF	TGCGCCAGCAGCTTGGAAGGGTTGGAAGCTTTCTTT
TRBV3-1	-	-	15	TRBJ2-7	CASSQKGDYDLEQYF	TGTGCCAGCAGCCAAAAGGGGGACTACGACCTCGAGCAGTACTTC
TRBV30	-	TRBD1	15	TRBJ2-7	CAWSVGQGIPYEQYF	TGTGCCTGGAGTGTGGGACAGGGCATCCCCTACGAGCAGTACTTC
TRBV6-5	-	-	13	TRBJ2-2	CASRQTNTGELFF	TGTGCCAGCAGACAGACCAACACCGGGGAGCTGTTTTTT